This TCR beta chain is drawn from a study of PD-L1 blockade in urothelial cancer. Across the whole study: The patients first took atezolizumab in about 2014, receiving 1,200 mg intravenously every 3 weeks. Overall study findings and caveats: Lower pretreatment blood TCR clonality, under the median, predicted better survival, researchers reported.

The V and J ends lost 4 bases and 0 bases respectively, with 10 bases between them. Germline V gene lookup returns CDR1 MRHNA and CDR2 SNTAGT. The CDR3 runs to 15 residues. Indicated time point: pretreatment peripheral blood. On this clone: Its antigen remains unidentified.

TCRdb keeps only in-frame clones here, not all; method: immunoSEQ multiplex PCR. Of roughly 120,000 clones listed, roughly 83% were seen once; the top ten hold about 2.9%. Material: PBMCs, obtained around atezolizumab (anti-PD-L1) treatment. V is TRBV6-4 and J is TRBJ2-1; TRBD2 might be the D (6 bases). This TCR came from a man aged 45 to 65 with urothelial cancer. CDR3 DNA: TGTGCCAGCAGTGCAGTTAGCGGCTCCTACAATGAGCAGTTCTTC. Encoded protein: CASSAVSGSYNEQFF.